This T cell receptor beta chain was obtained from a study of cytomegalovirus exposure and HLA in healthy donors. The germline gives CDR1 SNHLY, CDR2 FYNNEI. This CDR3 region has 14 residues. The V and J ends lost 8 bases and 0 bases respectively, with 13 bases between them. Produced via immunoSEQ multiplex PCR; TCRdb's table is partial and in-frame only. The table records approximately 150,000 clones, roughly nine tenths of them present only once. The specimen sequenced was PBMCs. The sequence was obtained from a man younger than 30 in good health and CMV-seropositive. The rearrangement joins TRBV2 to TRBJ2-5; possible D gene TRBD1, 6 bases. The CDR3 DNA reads TGTGCCAGCCTTCGGGACACTAACCAAGAGACCCAGTACTTC. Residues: CASLRDTNQETQYF.